The 5 T cell receptor beta chains below all came from one sample that was sequenced in a study of blood T cell repertoires in COVID-19. TCRdb's copy holds only in-frame clones and misses some; the assay was immunoSEQ multiplex PCR. The sample yields 350,000 to 450,000 clones, over 75% seen once. Sequenced sample: PBMCs or T cells enriched from blood (not recorded which). The receptors originated from a man aged 35 to 55 in a cohort exposed to, infected with or recovered from COVID-19 (not recorded which).

This clone has just one count. Written as DNA, the CDR3 is TGTGCCAGCAGCGTAGGGGCGGGAGAGGGGGAGACCCAGTACTTC. It specifies CASSVGAGEGETQYF. The chain uses TRBV9 and TRBJ2-5, with TRBD2 identical over 7 bases. This CDR3 has 15 amino acids. Germline-derived CDR1 and CDR2 are SGDLS and YYNGEE. Losses at the gene ends were 0 bases for V and 5 bases for J; bases not matched to a gene: 7. The full variable domain, completed using reference TRBV9 and TRBJ2-5, is DSGVTQTPKHLITATGQRVTLRCSPRSGDLSVYWYQQSLDQGLQFLIQYYNGEERAKGNILERFSAQQFPDLHSELNLSSLELGDSALYFCASSVGAGEGETQYFGPGTRLLVL.

The rearrangement uses TRBV7-2 and TRBJ2-1, with 9 bases aligning to TRBD2. J was trimmed by 8 bases and V by 3 bases; bases with no gene match: 5. Germline CDR1 SGHTA, CDR2 FQGNSA. This CDR3 region has 14 residues. The CDR3 loop is CASSLGLAFDEQFF. Here the CDR3 DNA reads TGTGCCAGCAGCTTGGGACTAGCTTTTGATGAGCAGTTCTTC. Filled out from reference TRBV7-2 and TRBJ2-1, the complete variable domain reads GAGVSQSPSNKVTEKGKDVELRCDPISGHTALYWYRQSLGQGLEFLIYFQGNSAPDKSGLPSDRFSAERTGGSVSTLTIQRTQQEDSAVYLCASSLGLAFDEQFFGPGTRLTVL.

This chain uses TRBV3-1 (or the pseudogene TRBV3-2) with TRBJ1-2; the match to TRBD1 covers 7 bases. Unmatched junction bases numbered 1, after V lost 1 base and J lost 2 bases. Germline CDR1 and CDR2: LGHDT and YNNKEL (reference sequence). The CDR3 runs to 14 residues. For the CDR3, the DNA is TGTGCCAGCAGCCAAGCACAGGGGAACTATGGCTACACCTTC. Encoded protein: CASSQAQGNYGYTF.

The chain links TRBV30 to TRBJ1-5; tentative D call: TRBD1 (5 bases). Between the trimmed V and J ends, which lost 4 bases and 3 bases, there was a span of 10 bases. CDR1 and CDR2 from the germline V gene are GTSNPN and SVGIG (reference sequence). This CDR3 contains 13 residues. Written as DNA, the CDR3 is TGTGCCTGGAACACAGGATCCAATCAGCCCCAGCATTTT. This gives the protein CAWNTGSNQPQHF.

This chain links TRBV28 with TRBJ2-7; no reliable D call. The V end lost 3 bases, the J end lost 6 bases, and 15 bases lay between the germline ends. Germline V lookup: CDR1 MDHEN, CDR2 SYDVKM. CDR3 size: 14 residues. The CDR3 DNA reads TGTGCCAGCAGTTTGTTCAGGAATTCAGGCGAGCAGTACTTC. Amino acid sequence: CASSLFRNSGEQYF. The full variable domain, completed using reference TRBV28 and TRBJ2-7, is DVKVTQSSRYLVKRTGEKVFLECVQDMDHENMFWYRQDPGLGLRLIYFSYDVKMKEKGDIPEGYSVSREKKERFSLILESASTNQTSMYLCASSLFRNSGEQYFGPGTRLTVT.